These 4 T cell receptor beta chains share one sample of origin, sequenced in a study of OX40 agonist ivuxolimab in advanced cancers. This table comes from immunoSEQ multiplex PCR, and its TCRdb copy is limited to in-frame clones, with some not included. The sample lists about 49,000 clones; 84% were seen once. The sample in question was CD4+ or CD8+ T cells sorted from blood, obtained in a trial of the OX40 agonist ivuxolimab. The origin of the receptors is an adult with an advanced solid tumor such as melanoma, head and neck, liver or kidney cancer.

The chain has TRBV5-4 and TRBJ2-1; D uncertain. The V end was cut by 0 bases, the J end by 12 bases, with 19 bases between. Germline CDR1 and CDR2: SGHNT and YYREEE (reference sequence). The CDR3 extends over 15 amino acids. The chain's CDR3 is CASSLVGRVTKGQFF. The CDR3 coding sequence is TGTGCCAGCAGCTTGGTGGGCAGAGTTACTAAGGGGCAGTTCTTC. The complete variable domain, with remaining parts taken from reference TRBV5-4 and TRBJ2-1, reads ETGVTQSPTHLIKTRGQQVTLRCSSQSGHNTVSWYQQALGQGPQFIFQYYREEENGRGNFPPRFSGLQFPNYSSELNVNALELDDSALYLCASSLVGRVTKGQFFGPGTRLTVL.

Sample share makes this clone medium-sized (0.01 to 0.1%). The chain employs TRBV19 and TRBJ1-5; no clear D. CDR1 and CDR2 from the germline V gene are LNHDA and SQIVND (reference sequence). V was trimmed by 1 base and J by 1 base, leaving 11 bases between them. The CDR3 is made up of 16 amino acids. The CDR3 sequence is CASSIATAGSNQPQHF. CDR3 bases: TGTGCCAGTAGTATAGCCACAGCGGGAAGCAATCAGCCCCAGCATTTT. The variable domain in full, completed from reference TRBV19 and TRBJ1-5, reads DGGITQSPKYLFRKEGQNVTLSCEQNLNHDAMYWYRQDPGQGLRLIYYSQIVNDFQKGDIAEGYSVSREKKESFPLTVTSAQKNPTAFYLCASSIATAGSNQPQHFGDGTRLSIL.

The chain combines TRBV5-4 with TRBJ2-3, with D maybe TRBD1 (5 bases). Germline V lookup: CDR1 SGHNT, CDR2 YYREEE (reference sequence). V shed 4 bases and J shed 1 base, with 13 bases lying between them. The CDR3 is 15 amino acids. The CDR3, as DNA: TGTGCCAGCAGCGTGGACATGACGGGCACAGATACGCAGTATTTT. This sequence encodes CASSVDMTGTDTQYF.

The chain employs TRBV9 and TRBJ2-2; maybe TRBD1 (5 bases). CDR3 length: 14 residues. V gave up 0 bases and J gave up 8 bases, with 11 bases separating them. Germline V gene lookup returns CDR1 SGDLS and CDR2 YYNGEE. This chain's CDR3 is CASSVEAGSGELFF. The CDR3 DNA follows: TGTGCCAGCAGCGTAGAGGCAGGGTCAGGGGAGCTGTTTTTT.